Reported below is one TCR beta chain. Only in-frame clones appear in the TCRdb table, and some are missing; sequencing was by immunoSEQ multiplex PCR. The sample consists of more than 85,000 clones, around nine tenths of them appearing once. The sample originates from a study of blood T cell repertoires in COVID-19. Trimming cost V 4 bases and J 7 bases; bases outside gene matches: 7. The germline CDR1 and CDR2 sequences are SGHDT and YYEEEE. CDR3 length: 13 amino acids. The chain has TRBV5-6 and TRBJ2-5; 7 bases match TRBD1. Material: peripheral blood. This clonotype was sampled from a human donor in a cohort sampled during active COVID-19. The CDR3 bases are TGTGCCAGCAGCATCACAGGGGCTGGGACCCAGTACTTC. Amino acid sequence: CASSITGAGTQYF.